This T cell receptor (beta chain) comes out of a study of OX40 agonist ivuxolimab in advanced cancers. Overall study findings and caveats: Expanded clones were, on average, more numerous among CD8+ T cells than CD4+. The investigators did not determine what antigen specificity the expanded peripheral T cells had.

Trimming removed 2 bases from V and 2 bases from J, with 13 bases in between. There are 15 residues in the CDR3. Germline CDR1 SGHAT, CDR2 FQNNGV. This table comes from immunoSEQ multiplex PCR, and its TCRdb copy is limited to in-frame clones, with some not included. The sample shows 72,000 or so clones, around 86% of them seen only once. As concerns this clone: Its target is not known.

The chain employs TRBV11-2 and TRBJ2-7; the D is unclear. This sequence was found in an adult with an advanced solid tumor such as melanoma, head and neck, liver or kidney cancer. The specimen was CD4+ or CD8+ T cells sorted from blood, collected in a trial of the OX40 agonist ivuxolimab. The CDR3 is CASSLLPIIAYEQYF. The CDR3 nucleotides read TGTGCCAGCAGCTTACTCCCTATAATTGCCTACGAGCAGTACTTC.